This section outlines one T cell receptor (beta chain) sequence together with its context. These data belong to a study of blood T cell repertoires in COVID-19. Study in general: Researchers got acute and convalescent COVID-19 samples from the United States, Italy and Spain. PBMCs, B-cell-depleted T cells, or T cells provided the cDNA or gDNA that made up the material.

Authors' processing steps: Cell counts per sample came from amplifying reference gene primers. Here immunoSEQ multiplex PCR was the method, and the copy in TCRdb shows in-frame clones only, minus some. V, J and clone size are taken as reported in that table, and D and trimming were inferred from the DNA itself. The sample yields approximately 84,000 clones, 70% to 80% seen once. V shed 11 bases and J shed 10 bases, with 17 bases lying between them. Germline V CDR1 and CDR2: MNHEY, SVGAGI. The CDR3 has 12 residues. This clonotype was sampled from a human donor in a cohort sampled during active COVID-19. The source material was peripheral blood. This chain joins TRBV6-5 and TRBJ1-4; D ambiguous. In DNA, the CDR3 is TGTGCCGCCAGCAACTATTTAGGAAAACTGTTTTTT. It encodes CAASNYLGKLFF.